Below are 22 T cell receptor beta chains sequenced from a single sample in a study of blood T cell repertoires in COVID-19 (dated by TCRdb to 2018 to 2020). The receptor library was made with the immunoSEQ multiplex PCR assay. TCRdb re-hosts the immuneACCESS table, in-frame sequences only. Its copies lack some clones; in the studies checked, an unresolved V gene accounts for under half of them, and the cause for the rest is not known. In this sample the table shows about 480,000 clones, about 91% of which occur a single time. Approximately 0.9% of the sample goes to the ten largest clones. The sample comprised peripheral blood. The receptors here all came from a man aged 18 to 29 with COVID-19, enrolled during active disease.

V gene TRBV25-1 combines with J gene TRBJ1-1, with D possibly being TRBD1 (5 bases). V was cut by 8 bases and J by 4 bases, with 17 bases left in between. Germline V CDR1 and CDR2: MGHDK, SYGVNS. This CDR3 has 14 residues. In DNA, the CDR3 is TGTGCCAGCGGAGTGACAGTTGAAGGCACTGAAGCTTTCTTT. Its translation: CASGVTVEGTEAFF.

This clone was detected only a few times. The chain joins TRBV2 to TRBJ1-6; 8 bases match TRBD1. Germline loops: CDR1 SNHLY, CDR2 FYNNEI. The CDR3 extends over 15 amino acids. V trimming: 6 bases; J trimming: 10 bases; junction bases outside the gene matches: 11. In DNA form, the CDR3 reads TGTGCCAGCAGGGCTCGGACAGGGTGGGAGTCACCCCTCCACTTT. Amino acids: CASRARTGWESPLHF. Looking up the rest from reference TRBV2 and TRBJ1-6 gives the full variable domain: EPEVTQTPSHQVTQMGQEVILRCVPISNHLYFYWYRQILGQKVEFLVSFYNNEISEKSEIFDDQFSVERPDGSNFTLKIRSTKLEDSAMYFCASRARTGWESPLHFGNGTRLTVT.

The rearrangement uses TRBV5-1 and TRBJ2-7, with 9 bases identical to TRBD1. Trimming at V came to 0 bases and at J to 2 bases, leaving 9 bases not matched to a gene. Germline V gives CDR1 SGHRS, CDR2 YFSETQ. This CDR3 has 17 residues. The CDR3 loop reads CASSLGTGVGIPYEQYF. The CDR3 DNA reads as TGCGCCAGCAGCTTGGGGACAGGGGTTGGGATCCCCTACGAGCAGTACTTC.

The chain joins TRBV5-1 to TRBJ1-1, with D unresolved. This CDR3 spans 13 amino acids. V was cut by 4 bases and J by 1 base, with 8 bases left in between. Germline V gives CDR1 SGHRS, CDR2 YFSETQ. CDR3 nucleotide sequence: TGCGCCAGCAGCGCTGGCCAGAACACTGAAGCTTTCTTT. It specifies CASSAGQNTEAFF.

CDR3 amino acids: CASSSIAGGGDTQYF. The CDR3, as DNA: TGTGCCAGCAGCTCTATAGCGGGGGGAGGGGATACGCAGTATTTT. The J gene is TRBJ2-3, the V gene TRBV3-1 (or the pseudogene TRBV3-2); TRBD2 matches 10 bases. Germline trimming cut 5 bases from V and 6 bases from J; bases unmatched to any gene: 8. This CDR3 has 15 residues. Germline lookup yields CDR1 LGHDT and CDR2 YNNKEL (reference sequence).

The gene calls are TRBV5-1 and TRBJ2-2; D remains unclear. V lost 4 bases and J 7 bases, leaving 14 bases between the germline ends. Germline values: CDR1 SGHRS, CDR2 YFSETQ. The CDR3 is made up of 14 amino acids. The CDR3 nucleotides read TGCGCCAGCAGCCTCAGTGCTTTTGGCGGGGAGCTGTTTTTT. This encodes CASSLSAFGGELFF.

CDR3 DNA: TGTGCCAGCAGGGAAACAGGGTCCGTGAACACTGAAGCTTTCTTT. Its translation: CASRETGSVNTEAFF. The V call is TRBV2, the J call TRBJ1-1; weak D call: TRBD1 (6 bases). The CDR3 totals 15 residues. V was shortened by 6 bases and J by 0 bases, with 14 bases between the two germline ends. Germline V lookup: CDR1 SNHLY, CDR2 FYNNEI.

The chain joins TRBV11-3 to TRBJ2-1, with 12 bases that match TRBD2. The CDR3 has 16 amino acids. V shed 3 bases, J shed 7 bases, and the junction held 7 bases outside the gene matches. Germline V gene data show CDR1 as SGHNT and CDR2 as YENEEA. The chain's CDR3 is CASSLTLAGGRNEQFF. The CDR3 DNA sequence: TGTGCCAGCAGCTTGACCCTAGCGGGGGGGCGGAATGAGCAGTTCTTC.

Of note for this clone: The same CDR3 arises from other DNA sequences in this sample as well. This chain uses TRBV7-9 with TRBJ2-5, with a tentative D call TRBD1 (6 bases). Trimming took off 6 bases at V and 5 bases at J, with 10 bases between the two ends. From germline, CDR1 is SEHNR and CDR2 FQNEAQ (reference sequence). The CDR3 spans 12 residues. CDR3 bases: TGTGCCAGCAGAGGGGGAGTGGAGACCCAGTACTTC. Its translation: CASRGGVETQYF. Variable domain in full (rest from reference TRBV7-9 and TRBJ2-5): DTGVSQNPRHKITKRGQNVTFRCDPISEHNRLYWYRQTLGQGPEFLTYFQNEAQLEKSRLLSDRFSAERPKGSFSTLEIQRTEQGDSAMYLCASRGGVETQYFGPGTRLLVL.

The chain is built from TRBV27 and TRBJ1-1; D might be TRBD1 (6 bases). Per germline, CDR1 MNHEY and CDR2 SMNVEV (reference sequence). The ends were cut back, 2 bases at V and 8 bases at J, with 18 bases in the middle. The CDR3 sequence is 15 residues long. CDR3 amino acids: CASSLLNRDITEAFF. CDR3 in DNA: TGTGCCAGCAGTTTACTCAATAGGGACATCACCGAAGCTTTCTTT.

In this sample, this clone turned up once. The genes are TRBV9 and TRBJ2-6; D uncertain. With 1 base removed from V and 0 bases from J, the gap between germline ends came to 5 bases. Germline CDR1 SGDLS, CDR2 YYNGEE. The CDR3 covers 15 residues. The CDR3 region has the DNA TGTGCCAGCAGCGTACCATTCTCTGGGGCCAACGTCCTGACTTTC. Translated, it gives CASSVPFSGANVLTF.

In its sample, this clone was seen a few times. The V call is TRBV7-9, the J call TRBJ2-7; D not certain. Germline-derived CDR1 and CDR2 are SEHNR and FQNEAQ (reference sequence). CDR3 length: 13 amino acids. The V end was cut by 2 bases, the J end by 3 bases, with 8 bases between. CDR3 amino acids: CASSLISGYEQYF. The CDR3 DNA reads TGTGCCAGCAGCTTAATCTCCGGCTACGAGCAGTACTTC.

V usage is TRBV7-6 and J usage is TRBJ2-7; 8 nucleotides agree with TRBD1. There are 16 residues in the CDR3. V dropped 1 base and J dropped 7; count of bases not matched to a gene: 12. Germline CDR1 is SGHVS and CDR2 is FNYEAQ. The CDR3 nucleotides read TGTGCCAGCAGCTTAGGGACAGGGAAAATTCCGTGGGAGCAGTACTTC. It is translated as CASSLGTGKIPWEQYF.

This sequence joins TRBV12-3 or TRBV12-4 and TRBJ1-3; TRBD1 matches at 7 bases. The CDR3 runs 13 residues. The V segment lost 8 bases and the J segment 4 bases; nucleotides outside the gene matches: 5. CDR3 residues: CASQGEFGNTIYF. In DNA, the CDR3 is TGTGCCAGCCAGGGGGAATTCGGAAACACCATATATTTT.

V and J are TRBV2 and TRBJ2-5; D is possibly TRBD1 (5 bases). Germline lookup yields CDR1 SNHLY and CDR2 FYNNEI. This CDR3 has 13 amino acids. Trimming took off 7 bases at V and 5 bases at J, with 14 bases between the two ends. The CDR3 protein is CASTSGRAETQYF. CDR3 DNA: TGTGCCAGCACCTCGGGCAGGGCCGAGACCCAGTACTTC.

The V and J genes are TRBV5-4 and TRBJ2-1; 11 nucleotides match TRBD2. CDR1 is SGHNT, CDR2 YYREEE, per germline (reference sequence). CDR3 size: 15 residues. V dropped 0 bases and J dropped 9; count of bases not matched to a gene: 5. The CDR3 sequence is CASSLGLAGGVEQFF. In nucleotides, the CDR3 is TGTGCCAGCAGCTTGGGTCTAGCGGGAGGCGTTGAGCAGTTCTTC.

The chain uses TRBV6-5 and TRBJ2-1, with 9 bases matching TRBD2. V shed 8 bases and J 6 bases; nucleotides not matched to a gene: 11. The germline gives CDR1 MNHEY, CDR2 SVGAGI. The CDR3 totals 15 residues. Here the CDR3 reads CASSQTGTSFNEQFF. CDR3 nucleotides: TGTGCCAGCTCCCAAACCGGGACTAGCTTCAATGAGCAGTTCTTC.

The CDR3 region is CASSSIRGKLFF. The DNA for the CDR3 is TGTGCCAGCAGCTCAATAAGGGGAAAACTGTTTTTT. This sequence joins TRBV3-1 (or the pseudogene TRBV3-2) and TRBJ1-4, with D maybe TRBD1 (5 bases). This CDR3 contains 12 residues. The germline CDR1 and CDR2 sequences are LGHDT and YNNKEL (reference sequence). The V and J ends lost 5 bases and 10 bases respectively, with 11 bases between them.

The chain links TRBV2 to TRBJ2-7; the D gene is possibly TRBD1 (6 bases). Germline CDR1 and CDR2: SNHLY and FYNNEI. V lost 11 bases and J 2 bases, leaving 10 bases between the germline ends. This CDR3 comprises 11 residues. The CDR3 is CAEGDPYEQYF. The CDR3 DNA sequence: TGTGCCGAGGGGGATCCCTACGAGCAGTACTTC.

The chain employs TRBV19 and TRBJ1-6, with unresolved D. The CDR3 spans 15 residues. Germline V gene lookup returns CDR1 LNHDA and CDR2 SQIVND (reference sequence). V lost 3 bases, J lost 7 bases, and 13 bases lay in between. Written as DNA, the CDR3 is TGTGCCAGTAGTATTACCCCCTCGGGGAATTCACCCCTCCACTTT. It encodes CASSITPSGNSPLHF.

The chain joins TRBV25-1 to TRBJ1-1; D possibly corresponds to TRBD1 (6 bases). Germline CDR1 reads MGHDK; CDR2 reads SYGVNS. The V gene lost 3 bases and the J gene lost 0 bases, with 8 bases spanning the gap. This CDR3 spans 14 amino acids. The CDR3 coding sequence is TGTGCCAGCAGTGAGCACAGGGTGAACACTGAAGCTTTCTTT. Translation: CASSEHRVNTEAFF.

The J gene is TRBJ2-1, the V gene TRBV2; 12 nucleotides match TRBD1. This CDR3 comprises 15 residues. With 6 bases clipped from V and 7 bases from J, the junction kept 7 bases outside the gene matches. The germline gives CDR1 SNHLY, CDR2 FYNNEI. The DNA of the CDR3 is TGTGCCAGCAGAGGAGGGACAGGGGGCCCGAATGAGCAGTTCTTC. Translating it yields CASRGGTGGPNEQFF.